What follows describes a single T cell receptor (beta chain). CDR3 size: 16 residues. Germline V lookup: CDR1 LNHNV, CDR2 YYDKDF (reference sequence). Trimming left V 3 bases short and J 4 bases short, with 19 bases between. This sample is drawn from a study of vaccination and CD4 T cells after COVID-19. At the level of the study: At a median about 72 days (range 14 to 241) after dose two, post-vaccine samples were obtained.

Each CDR3 protein gets one entry after TCRdb re-called the PCR reads with MiXCR. The sample holds tens of thousands of distinct CDR3 sequences, around 50% seen once. The rearrangement joins TRBV15 to TRBJ2-7; D may be TRBD1 (6 bases). This TCR was recovered from a human donor who had recovered from COVID-19. The sample in question was CD4+ T cells from blood, obtained before SARS-CoV-2 vaccination. CDR3 loop: CATSRTQGSGFYEQYF. The CDR3 coding sequence is TGTGCCACCAGCAGGACACAGGGCTCCGGATTTTACGAGCAGTACTTC.